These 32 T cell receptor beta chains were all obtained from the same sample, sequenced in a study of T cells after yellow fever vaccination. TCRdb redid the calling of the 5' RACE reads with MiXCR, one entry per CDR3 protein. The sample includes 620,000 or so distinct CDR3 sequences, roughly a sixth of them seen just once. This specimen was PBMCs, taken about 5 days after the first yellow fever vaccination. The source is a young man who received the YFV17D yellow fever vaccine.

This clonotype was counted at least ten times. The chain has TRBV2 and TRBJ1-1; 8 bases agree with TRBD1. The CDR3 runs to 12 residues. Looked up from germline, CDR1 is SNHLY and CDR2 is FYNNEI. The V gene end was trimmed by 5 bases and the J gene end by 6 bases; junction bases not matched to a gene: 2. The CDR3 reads CASSSQGAEAFF. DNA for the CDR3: TGTGCCAGCAGTTCACAGGGGGCTGAAGCTTTCTTT.

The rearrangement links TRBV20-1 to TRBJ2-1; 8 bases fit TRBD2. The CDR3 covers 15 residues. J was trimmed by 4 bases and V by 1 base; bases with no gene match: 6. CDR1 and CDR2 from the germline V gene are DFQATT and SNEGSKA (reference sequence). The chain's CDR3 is CSARGKGGGYNEQFF. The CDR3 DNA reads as TGCAGTGCTAGAGGGAAGGGCGGGGGGTACAATGAGCAGTTCTTC.

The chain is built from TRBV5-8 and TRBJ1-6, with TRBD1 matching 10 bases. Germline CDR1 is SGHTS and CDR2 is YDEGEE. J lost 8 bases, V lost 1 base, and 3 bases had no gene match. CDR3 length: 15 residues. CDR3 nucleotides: TGTGCCAGCAGCTTGTTCGGACAGGGGGATTCACCCCTCCACTTT. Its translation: CASSLFGQGDSPLHF.

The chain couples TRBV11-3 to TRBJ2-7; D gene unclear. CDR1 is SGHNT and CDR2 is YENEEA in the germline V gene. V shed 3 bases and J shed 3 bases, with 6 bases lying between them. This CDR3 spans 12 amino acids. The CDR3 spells CASSFADYEQYF. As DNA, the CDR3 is TGTGCCAGCAGCTTCGCAGACTACGAGCAGTACTTC.

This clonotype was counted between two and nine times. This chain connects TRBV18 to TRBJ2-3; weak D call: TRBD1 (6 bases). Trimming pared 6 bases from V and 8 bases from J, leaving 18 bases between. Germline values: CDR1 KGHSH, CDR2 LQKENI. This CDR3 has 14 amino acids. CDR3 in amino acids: CASSPTGQILTQYF. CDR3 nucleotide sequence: TGTGCCAGCTCCCCAACAGGACAGATTCTTACGCAGTATTTT.

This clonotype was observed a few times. The CDR3 region has the DNA TGCGCCAGCAGCCAAGACGCAGCCACAGATACGCAGTATTTT. Translating it yields CASSQDAATDTQYF. The chain uses TRBV4-3 and TRBJ2-3; D remains unclear. The V gene's germline CDR1 is LGHNA and CDR2 YSLEER. The CDR3 runs 14 residues. The ends were cut back, 0 bases at V and 2 bases at J, with 6 bases in the middle.

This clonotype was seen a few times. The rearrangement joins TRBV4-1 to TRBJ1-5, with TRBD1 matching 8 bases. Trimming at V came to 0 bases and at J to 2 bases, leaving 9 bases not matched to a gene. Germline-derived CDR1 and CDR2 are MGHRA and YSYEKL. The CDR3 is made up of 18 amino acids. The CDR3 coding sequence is TGCGCCAGCAGCCAAGATAGTCCAGGGGGCGCGCGCAATCAGCCCCAGCATTTT. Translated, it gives CASSQDSPGGARNQPQHF.

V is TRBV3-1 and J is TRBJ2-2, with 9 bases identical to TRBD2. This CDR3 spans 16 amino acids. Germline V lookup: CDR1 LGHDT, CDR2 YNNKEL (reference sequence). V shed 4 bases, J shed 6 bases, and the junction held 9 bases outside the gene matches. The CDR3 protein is CASSPAQAGGAGELFF. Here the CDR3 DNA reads TGTGCCAGCAGCCCGGCTCAAGCGGGGGGTGCCGGGGAGCTGTTTTTT.

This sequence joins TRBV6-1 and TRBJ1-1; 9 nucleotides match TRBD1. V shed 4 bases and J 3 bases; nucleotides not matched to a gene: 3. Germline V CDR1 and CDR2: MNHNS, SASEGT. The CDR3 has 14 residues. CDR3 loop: CASSGWTGDTEAFF. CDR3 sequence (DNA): TGTGCCAGCAGTGGCTGGACAGGGGACACTGAAGCTTTCTTT.

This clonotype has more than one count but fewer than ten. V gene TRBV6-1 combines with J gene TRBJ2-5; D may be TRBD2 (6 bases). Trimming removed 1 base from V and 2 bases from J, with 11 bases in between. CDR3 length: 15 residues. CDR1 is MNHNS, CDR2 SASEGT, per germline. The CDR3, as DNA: TGTGCCAGCAGTGAAGGGCTAGCGATTCAAGAGACCCAGTACTTC. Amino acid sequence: CASSEGLAIQETQYF.

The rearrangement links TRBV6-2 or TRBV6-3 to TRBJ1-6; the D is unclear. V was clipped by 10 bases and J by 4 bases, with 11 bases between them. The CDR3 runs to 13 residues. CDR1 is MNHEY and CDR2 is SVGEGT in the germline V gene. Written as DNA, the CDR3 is TGTGCCACCTCGGACGGTTATAATTCACCCCTCCACTTT. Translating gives CATSDGYNSPLHF.

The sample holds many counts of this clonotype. CDR3 sequence reads: CASKVGNTGELFF. The CDR3 bases are TGCGCCAGCAAGGTGGGGAACACCGGGGAGCTGTTTTTT. The V call is TRBV5-1, the J call TRBJ2-2; D is unclear. This CDR3 has 13 residues. Between the trimmed V and J ends, which lost 6 bases and 1 base, there was a span of 7 bases. Germline V gene data show CDR1 as SGHRS and CDR2 as YFSETQ.

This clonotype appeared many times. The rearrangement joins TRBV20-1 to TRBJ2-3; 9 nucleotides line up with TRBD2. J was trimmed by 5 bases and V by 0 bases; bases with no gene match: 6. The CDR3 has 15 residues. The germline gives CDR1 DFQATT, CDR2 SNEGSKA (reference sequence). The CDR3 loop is CSARERTSAGDTQYF. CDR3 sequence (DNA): TGCAGTGCTAGAGAAAGGACTAGCGCGGGAGATACGCAGTATTTT.

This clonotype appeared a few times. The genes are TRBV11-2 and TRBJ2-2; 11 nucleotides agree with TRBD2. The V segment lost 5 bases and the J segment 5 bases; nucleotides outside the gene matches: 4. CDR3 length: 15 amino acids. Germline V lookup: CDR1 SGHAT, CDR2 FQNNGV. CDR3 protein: CASSAGLAGTGELFF. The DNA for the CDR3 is TGTGCCAGCAGCGCCGGACTAGCGGGTACCGGGGAGCTGTTTTTT.

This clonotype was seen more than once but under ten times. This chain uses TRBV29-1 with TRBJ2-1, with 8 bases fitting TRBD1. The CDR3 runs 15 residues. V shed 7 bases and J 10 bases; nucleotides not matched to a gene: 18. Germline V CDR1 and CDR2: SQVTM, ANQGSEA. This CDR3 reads CSGRGIRTGLLEQFF. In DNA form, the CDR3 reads TGCAGCGGACGCGGAATTAGGACAGGGCTACTGGAGCAGTTCTTC.

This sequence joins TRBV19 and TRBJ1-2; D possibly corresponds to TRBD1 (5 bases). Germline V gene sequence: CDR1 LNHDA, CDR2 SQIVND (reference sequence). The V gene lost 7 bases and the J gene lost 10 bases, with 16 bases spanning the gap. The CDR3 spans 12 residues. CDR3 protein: CASKQRGLDYTF. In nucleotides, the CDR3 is TGTGCCAGTAAACAGAGGGGACTAGACTACACCTTC.

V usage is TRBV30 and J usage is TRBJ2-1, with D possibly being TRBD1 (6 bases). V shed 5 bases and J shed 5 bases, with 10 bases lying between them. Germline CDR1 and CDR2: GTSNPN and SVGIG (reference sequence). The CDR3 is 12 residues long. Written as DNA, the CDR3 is TGTGCCTGGGAACAGGGCCACAATGAGCAGTTCTTC. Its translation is CAWEQGHNEQFF.

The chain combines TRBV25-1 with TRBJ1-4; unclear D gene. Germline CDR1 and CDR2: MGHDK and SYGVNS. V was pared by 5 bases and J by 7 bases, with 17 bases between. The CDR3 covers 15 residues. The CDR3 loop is CASSPPMEGGEKLFF. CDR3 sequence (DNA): TGTGCCAGCAGTCCCCCAATGGAGGGTGGTGAAAAACTGTTTTTT. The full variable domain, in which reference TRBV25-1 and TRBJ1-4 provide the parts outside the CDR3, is EADIYQTPRYLVIGTGKKITLECSQTMGHDKMYWYQQDPGMELHLIHYSYGVNSTEKGDLSSESTVSRIRTEHFPLTLESARPSHTSQYLCASSPPMEGGEKLFFGSGTQLSVL.

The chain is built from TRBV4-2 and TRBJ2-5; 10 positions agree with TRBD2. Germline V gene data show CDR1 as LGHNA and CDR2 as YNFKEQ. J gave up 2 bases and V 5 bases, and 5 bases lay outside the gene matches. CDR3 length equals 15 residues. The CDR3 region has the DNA TGTGCCAGCAGCACCGGACTAGCGGAACAAGAGACCCAGTACTTC. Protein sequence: CASSTGLAEQETQYF.

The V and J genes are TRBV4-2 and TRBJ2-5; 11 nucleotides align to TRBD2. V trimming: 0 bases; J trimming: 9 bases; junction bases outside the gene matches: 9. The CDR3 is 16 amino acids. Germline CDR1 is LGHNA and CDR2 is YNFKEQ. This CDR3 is CASSQDLASGGRAQYF. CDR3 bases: TGTGCCAGCAGCCAAGATCTGGCTAGCGGGGGGCGGGCCCAGTACTTC.

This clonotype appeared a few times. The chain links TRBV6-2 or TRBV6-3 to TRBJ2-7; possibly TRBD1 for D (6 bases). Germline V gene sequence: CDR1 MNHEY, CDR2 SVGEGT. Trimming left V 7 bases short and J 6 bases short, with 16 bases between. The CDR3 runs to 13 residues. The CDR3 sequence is CASKSTGSGEQYV. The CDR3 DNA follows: TGTGCCAGCAAAAGTACAGGGTCTGGCGAGCAGTACGTC.

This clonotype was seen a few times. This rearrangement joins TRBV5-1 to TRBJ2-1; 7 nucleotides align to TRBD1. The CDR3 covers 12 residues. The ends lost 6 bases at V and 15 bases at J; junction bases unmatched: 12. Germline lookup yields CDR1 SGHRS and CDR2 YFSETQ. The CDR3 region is CASTPPPGGRFF. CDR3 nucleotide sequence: TGCGCCAGCACCCCGCCCCCAGGGGGTCGGTTCTTC.

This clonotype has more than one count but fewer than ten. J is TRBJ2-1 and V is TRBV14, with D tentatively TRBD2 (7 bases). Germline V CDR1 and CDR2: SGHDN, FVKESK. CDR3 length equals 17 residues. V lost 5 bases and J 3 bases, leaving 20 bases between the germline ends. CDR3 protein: CASSSSFRGAGYNEQFF. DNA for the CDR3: TGTGCCAGCAGCTCGAGCTTTCGGGGGGCCGGCTACAATGAGCAGTTCTTC.

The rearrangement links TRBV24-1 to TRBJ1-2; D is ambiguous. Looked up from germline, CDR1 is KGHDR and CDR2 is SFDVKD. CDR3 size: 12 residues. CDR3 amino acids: CPTRRAARGYTF. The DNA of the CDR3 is TGTCCGACCAGGAGGGCGGCGCGTGGCTACACCTTC.

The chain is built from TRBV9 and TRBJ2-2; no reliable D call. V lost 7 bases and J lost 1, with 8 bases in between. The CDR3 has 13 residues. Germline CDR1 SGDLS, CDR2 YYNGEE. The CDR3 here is CASQAQNTGELFF. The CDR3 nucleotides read TGTGCCAGCCAGGCCCAGAACACCGGGGAGCTGTTTTTT.

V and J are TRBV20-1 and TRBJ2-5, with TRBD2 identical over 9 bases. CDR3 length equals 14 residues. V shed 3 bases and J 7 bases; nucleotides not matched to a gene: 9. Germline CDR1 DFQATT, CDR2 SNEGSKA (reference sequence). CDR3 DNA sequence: TGCAGTGCTAGGAGCGCGGGGGGGTTTGGGACCCAGTACTTC. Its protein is CSARSAGGFGTQYF.

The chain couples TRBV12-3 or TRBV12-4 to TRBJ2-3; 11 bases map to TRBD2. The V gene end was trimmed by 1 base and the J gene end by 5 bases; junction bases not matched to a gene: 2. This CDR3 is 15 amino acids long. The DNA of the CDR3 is TGTGCCAGCAGTTTAGAAACTAGCGGGGGAGATACGCAGTATTTT. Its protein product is CASSLETSGGDTQYF.

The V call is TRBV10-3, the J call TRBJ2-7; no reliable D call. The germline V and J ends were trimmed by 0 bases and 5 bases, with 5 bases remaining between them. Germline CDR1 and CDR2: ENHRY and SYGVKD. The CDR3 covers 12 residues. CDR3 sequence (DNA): TGTGCCATCAGTGAGTCGACAAACGAGCAGTACGTC. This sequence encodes CAISESTNEQYV.

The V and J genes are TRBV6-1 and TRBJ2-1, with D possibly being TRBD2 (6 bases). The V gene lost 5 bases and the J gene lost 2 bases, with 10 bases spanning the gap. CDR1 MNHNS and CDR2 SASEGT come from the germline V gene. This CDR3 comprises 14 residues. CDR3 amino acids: CASSIAVAYNEQFF. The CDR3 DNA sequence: TGTGCCAGCAGTATAGCGGTTGCCTACAATGAGCAGTTCTTC.

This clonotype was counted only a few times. The DNA of the CDR3 is TGTGCCTGGAGTGTACGGGCCCCTGGGGAAGCTTTCTTT. Translating gives CAWSVRAPGEAFF. J is TRBJ1-1 and V is TRBV30; D is undetermined. CDR1 is GTSNPN and CDR2 is SVGIG in the germline V gene (reference sequence). Trimming cost V 0 bases and J 8 bases, with 13 bases left between them. CDR3 length: 13 amino acids.

CDR3 in DNA: TGCAGTGCTAGAGATCCGAACGGGGGTCGGGACGAGCAGTACTTC. Translating gives CSARDPNGGRDEQYF. This chain joins TRBV20-1 and TRBJ2-7; perhaps TRBD2 as D (6 bases). The CDR3 is 15 amino acids. Germline CDR1 reads DFQATT; CDR2 reads SNEGSKA (reference sequence). With 0 bases removed from V and 5 bases from J, the gap between germline ends came to 17 bases.

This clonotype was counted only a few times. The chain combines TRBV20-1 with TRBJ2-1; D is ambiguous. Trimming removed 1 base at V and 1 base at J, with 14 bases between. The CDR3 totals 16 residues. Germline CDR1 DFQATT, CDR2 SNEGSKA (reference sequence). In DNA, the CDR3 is TGCAGTGCTAGAGTCCTTGGCCTTGATTCCTACAATGAGCAGTTCTTC. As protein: CSARVLGLDSYNEQFF.